Each of the 24 T cell receptor beta chains below was sequenced from the same sample in a study of monozygotic twins with inflammatory bowel disease. Following a re-call of the 5' RACE reads, TCRdb has one entry per CDR3 protein and lacks DNA. Its table lists over 200,000 distinct CDR3 sequences. The sequenced material came from blood. Receptor source: a human donor with ulcerative colitis or Crohn's disease, or a healthy co-twin of an affected twin (not recorded which).

The chain couples TRBV28 to TRBJ2-1; TCRdb designates TRBD1, a call that cannot be tested without DNA. Looked up from germline, CDR1 is MDHEN and CDR2 is SYDVKM. The CDR3 sequence is 15 residues long. The CDR3 protein is CASSPGTGGRNEQFF.

The chain joins TRBV18 to TRBJ2-3; TCRdb proposes TRBD1, but this gene call is untestable without DNA. CDR1 and CDR2 from the germline V gene are KGHSH and LQKENI. The CDR3 contains 14 residues. This CDR3 is CASSPTGRGDTQYF.

The V call is TRBV10-3, the J call TRBJ2-1; there is no DNA to check the TCRdb D call of TRBD1. CDR3 length: 13 amino acids. Germline values: CDR1 ENHRY, CDR2 SYGVKD. CDR3 amino acids: CASGTGYYNEQFF.

V and J are TRBV2 and TRBJ1-6; the TCRdb D gene call, TRBD1, has no DNA to confirm it. The germline V gene encodes CDR1 SNHLY and CDR2 FYNNEI. CDR3 size: 15 residues. The CDR3 sequence is CASSVAGGYNSPLHF.

CDR3 residues: CASSFYRGPNYGYTF. The chain joins TRBV5-6 to TRBJ1-2; the TCRdb D gene call, TRBD1, has no DNA to confirm it. Germline V gene data show CDR1 as SGHDT and CDR2 as YYEEEE. The CDR3 sequence is 15 residues long.

The V and J genes are TRBV10-3 and TRBJ2-3; TCRdb outputs TRBD2, but without DNA this stays unchecked. The CDR3 totals 15 residues. Germline loops: CDR1 ENHRY, CDR2 SYGVKD. The CDR3 loop is CAISEWGGFGDTQYF.

The chain has TRBV5-1 and TRBJ1-4. Germline CDR1 and CDR2: SGHRS and YFSETQ. This CDR3 spans 15 amino acids. CDR3 protein: CASSSGRTTNEKLFF.

The V call is TRBV3-1, the J call TRBJ1-3; TCRdb proposes TRBD1, but this gene call is untestable without DNA. This CDR3 has 16 amino acids. Looked up from germline, CDR1 is LGHDT and CDR2 is YNNKEL (reference sequence). CDR3 region: CASSQGMAGNGNTIYF.

The chain joins TRBV20-1 to TRBJ2-7; TCRdb's D call, TRBD2, is unchecked because there is no DNA. CDR3 size: 14 residues. The germline V gene has CDR1 DFQATT and CDR2 SNEGSKA (reference sequence). CDR3 residues: CSANAGGLFYEQYF.

The gene calls are TRBV20-1 and TRBJ2-5; TCRdb's D gene call, TRBD1, goes unchecked for lack of DNA. This CDR3 has 15 residues. CDR1 and CDR2 (germline): DFQATT, SNEGSKA (reference sequence). CDR3 protein: CSARDGLHRVTTQYF.

The V and J genes are TRBV7-9 and TRBJ2-2. Germline V CDR1 and CDR2: SEHNR, FQNEAQ (reference sequence). The CDR3 runs 15 residues. CDR3 protein: CASSQTQANTGELFF. The full variable domain, with the rest looked up from reference TRBV7-9 and TRBJ2-2, is DTGVSQNPRHKITKRGQNVTFRCDPISEHNRLYWYRQTLGQGPEFLTYFQNEAQLEKSRLLSDRFSAERPKGSFSTLEIQRTEQGDSAMYLCASSQTQANTGELFFGEGSRLTVL.

This sequence joins TRBV7-3 and TRBJ2-1; the TCRdb D gene call, TRBD2, has no DNA to confirm it. The germline V gene has CDR1 SGHTA and CDR2 FQGTGA. CDR3 length: 15 amino acids. CDR3 protein: CASSSSGGANNEQFF.

The chain combines TRBV20-1 with TRBJ1-6. Germline V gives CDR1 DFQATT, CDR2 SNEGSKA (reference sequence). The CDR3 is 15 residues long. CDR3 sequence: CSASFLAFGDSPLHF.

The rearrangement joins TRBV18 to TRBJ2-6. Germline V lookup: CDR1 KGHSH, CDR2 LQKENI. This CDR3 is 17 amino acids long. CDR3 in amino acids: CASSPLVSVSGANVLTF.

V gene TRBV5-5 combines with J gene TRBJ2-7; TCRdb picks TRBD1, but there is no DNA to check that call. Germline values: CDR1 SGHKS, CDR2 YYEKEE (reference sequence). CDR3 length: 14 amino acids. The CDR3 protein is CASSYDSRAVEQYF.

The rearrangement links TRBV5-1 to TRBJ2-7; checking the TCRdb D call of TRBD1 is not possible without DNA. From germline, CDR1 is SGHRS and CDR2 YFSETQ. The CDR3 covers 14 residues. The CDR3 is CASSPGQANYEQYF.

The rearrangement joins TRBV29-1 to TRBJ1-1; TCRdb outputs TRBD1, but without DNA this stays unchecked. Germline V gives CDR1 SQVTM, CDR2 ANQGSEA. This CDR3 region has 13 residues. The CDR3 reads CSAGDRVNTEAFF.

The chain has TRBV4-1 and TRBJ1-1; checking the TCRdb D call of TRBD1 is not possible without DNA. Looked up from germline, CDR1 is MGHRA and CDR2 is YSYEKL. This CDR3 is built from 15 residues. This CDR3 reads CASSQGGTVNTEAFF.

The chain couples TRBV25-1 to TRBJ2-7. The germline V gene encodes CDR1 MGHDK and CDR2 SYGVNS. The CDR3 covers 15 residues. The CDR3 spells CASSEYSSGSYEQYF.

The chain has TRBV5-1 and TRBJ2-7; there is no DNA to check the TCRdb D call of TRBD2. From germline, CDR1 is SGHRS and CDR2 YFSETQ. CDR3 length: 17 residues. CDR3 in amino acids: CASSLNGLEPKGHEQYF. Based on the CDR3 plus reference TRBV5-1 and TRBJ2-7, the full variable domain is KAGVTQTPRYLIKTRGQQVTLSCSPISGHRSVSWYQQTPGQGLQFLFEYFSETQRNKGNFPGRFSGRQFSNSRSEMNVSTLELGDSALYLCASSLNGLEPKGHEQYFGPGTRLTVT.

The chain combines TRBV5-1 with TRBJ2-1; no DNA is available, so the TRBD2 call from TCRdb remains unchecked. CDR1 and CDR2 from the germline V gene are SGHRS and YFSETQ. CDR3 length: 14 amino acids. The chain's CDR3 is CASSFGDYTHEQFF. The entire variable domain, with the rest obtained from reference TRBV5-1 and TRBJ2-1, is as follows: KAGVTQTPRYLIKTRGQQVTLSCSPISGHRSVSWYQQTPGQGLQFLFEYFSETQRNKGNFPGRFSGRQFSNSRSEMNVSTLELGDSALYLCASSFGDYTHEQFFGPGTRLTVL.

V usage is TRBV7-8 and J usage is TRBJ2-3; TCRdb calls TRBD2, which cannot be checked without DNA. This CDR3 contains 15 residues. Germline V gene data show CDR1 as SGHVS and CDR2 as FQNEAQ. CDR3 protein: CASSLAHSRRDTQYF.

The CDR3 loop reads CASRYTGGAGTEAFF. The rearrangement links TRBV12-3 or TRBV12-4 to TRBJ1-1; TCRdb gives TRBD1 as the D gene, but with no DNA this cannot be confirmed. The CDR3 contains 15 residues.

CDR3 residues: CASSLGTVRGDTQYF. The rearrangement uses TRBV5-1 and TRBJ2-3; without DNA, the TCRdb call of TRBD1 cannot be checked. This CDR3 has 15 residues. The germline gives CDR1 SGHRS, CDR2 YFSETQ.